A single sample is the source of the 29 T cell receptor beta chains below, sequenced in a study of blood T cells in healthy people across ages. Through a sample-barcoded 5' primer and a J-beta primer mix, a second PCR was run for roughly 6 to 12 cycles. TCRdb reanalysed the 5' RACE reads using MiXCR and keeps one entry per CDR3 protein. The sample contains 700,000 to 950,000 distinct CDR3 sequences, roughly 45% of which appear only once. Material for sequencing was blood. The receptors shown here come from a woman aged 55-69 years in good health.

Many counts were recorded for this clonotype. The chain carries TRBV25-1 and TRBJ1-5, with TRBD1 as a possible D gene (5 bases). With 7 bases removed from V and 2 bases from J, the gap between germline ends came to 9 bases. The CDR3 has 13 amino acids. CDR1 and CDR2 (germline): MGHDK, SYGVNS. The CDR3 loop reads CASTGTGNQPQHF. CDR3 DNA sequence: TGTGCCAGCACTGGGACTGGCAATCAGCCCCAGCATTTT.

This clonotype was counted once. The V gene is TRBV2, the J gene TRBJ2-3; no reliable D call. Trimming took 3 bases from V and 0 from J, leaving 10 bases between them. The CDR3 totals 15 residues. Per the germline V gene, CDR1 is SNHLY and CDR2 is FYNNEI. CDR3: CASSDPGTSTDTQYF. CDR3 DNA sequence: TGTGCCAGCAGTGACCCTGGCACTAGCACAGATACGCAGTATTTT.

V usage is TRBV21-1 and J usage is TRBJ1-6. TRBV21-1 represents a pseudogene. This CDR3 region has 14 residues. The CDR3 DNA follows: TGTGCCAGCAGCAAAGGTGCTAATAATTCACCCCTCCACTTT. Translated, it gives CASSKGANNSPLHF.

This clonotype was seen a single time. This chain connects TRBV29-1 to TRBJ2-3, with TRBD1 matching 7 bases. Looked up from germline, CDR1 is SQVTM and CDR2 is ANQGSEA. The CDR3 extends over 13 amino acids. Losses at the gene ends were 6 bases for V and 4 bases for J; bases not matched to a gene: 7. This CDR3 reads CSVVRGLSDTQYF. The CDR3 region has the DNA TGCAGCGTCGTCAGGGGGTTGTCAGATACGCAGTATTTT.

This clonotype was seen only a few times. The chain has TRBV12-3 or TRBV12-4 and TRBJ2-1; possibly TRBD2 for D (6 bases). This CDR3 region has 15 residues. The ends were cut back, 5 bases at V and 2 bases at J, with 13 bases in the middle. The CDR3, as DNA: TGTGCCAGCAGTCCCGGAGGGAGCCCCTACAATGAGCAGTTCTTC. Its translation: CASSPGGSPYNEQFF.

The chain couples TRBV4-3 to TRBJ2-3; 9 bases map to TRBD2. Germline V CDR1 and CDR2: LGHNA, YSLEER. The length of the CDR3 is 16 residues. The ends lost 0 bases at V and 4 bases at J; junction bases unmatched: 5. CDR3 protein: CASSQETASGADTQYF. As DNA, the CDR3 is TGCGCCAGCAGCCAAGAAACGGCTAGCGGGGCAGATACGCAGTATTTT.

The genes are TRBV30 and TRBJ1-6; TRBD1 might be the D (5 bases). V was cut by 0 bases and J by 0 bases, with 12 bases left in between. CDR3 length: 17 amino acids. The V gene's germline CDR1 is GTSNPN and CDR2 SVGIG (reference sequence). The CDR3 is CAWSVPGPSSYNSPLHF. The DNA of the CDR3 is TGTGCCTGGAGTGTACCGGGACCAAGCTCCTATAATTCACCCCTCCACTTT.

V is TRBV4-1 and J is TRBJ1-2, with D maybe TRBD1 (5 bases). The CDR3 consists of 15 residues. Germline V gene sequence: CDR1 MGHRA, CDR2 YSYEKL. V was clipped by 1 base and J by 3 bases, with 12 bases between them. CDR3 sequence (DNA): TGCGCCAGCAGCCAAGCAGGGTATTCGGACTATGGCTACACCTTC. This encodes CASSQAGYSDYGYTF.

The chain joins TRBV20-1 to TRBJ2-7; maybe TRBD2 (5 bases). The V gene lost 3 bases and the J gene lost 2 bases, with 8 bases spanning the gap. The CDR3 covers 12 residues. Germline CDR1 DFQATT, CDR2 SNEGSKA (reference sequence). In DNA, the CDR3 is TGCAGTGCTAGCGGGAACACCTACGAGCAGTACTTC. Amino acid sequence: CSASGNTYEQYF.

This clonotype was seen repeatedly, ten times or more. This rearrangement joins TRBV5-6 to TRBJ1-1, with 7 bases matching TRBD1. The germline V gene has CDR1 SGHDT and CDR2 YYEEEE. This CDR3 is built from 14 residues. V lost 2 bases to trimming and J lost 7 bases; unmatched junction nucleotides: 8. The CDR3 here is CASSFNRGAIEAFF. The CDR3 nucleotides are TGTGCCAGCAGCTTTAACAGGGGTGCAATTGAAGCTTTCTTT.

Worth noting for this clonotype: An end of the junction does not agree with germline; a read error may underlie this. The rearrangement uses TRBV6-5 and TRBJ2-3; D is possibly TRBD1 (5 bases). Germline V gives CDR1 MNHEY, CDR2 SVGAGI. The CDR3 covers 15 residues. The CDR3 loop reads CASSYSRQYTDMQYF. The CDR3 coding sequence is TGCGCCAGCAGTTACTCGAGACAGTACACAGATATGCAGTATTTT.

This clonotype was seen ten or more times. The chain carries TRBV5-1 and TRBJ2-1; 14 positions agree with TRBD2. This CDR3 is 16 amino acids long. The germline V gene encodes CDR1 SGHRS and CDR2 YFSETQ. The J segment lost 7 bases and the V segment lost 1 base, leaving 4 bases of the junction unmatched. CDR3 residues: CASSLRLAGGENEQFF. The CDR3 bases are TGCGCCAGCAGCTTGAGACTAGCGGGAGGGGAAAATGAGCAGTTCTTC. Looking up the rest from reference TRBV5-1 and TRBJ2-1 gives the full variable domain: KAGVTQTPRYLIKTRGQQVTLSCSPISGHRSVSWYQQTPGQGLQFLFEYFSETQRNKGNFPGRFSGRQFSNSRSEMNVSTLELGDSALYLCASSLRLAGGENEQFFGPGTRLTVL.

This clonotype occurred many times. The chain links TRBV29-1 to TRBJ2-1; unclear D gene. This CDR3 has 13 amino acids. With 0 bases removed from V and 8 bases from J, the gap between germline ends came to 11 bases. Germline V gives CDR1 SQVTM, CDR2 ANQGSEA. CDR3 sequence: CSVEDRASYEQFF. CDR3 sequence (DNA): TGCAGCGTTGAAGATCGGGCCTCCTATGAGCAGTTCTTC.

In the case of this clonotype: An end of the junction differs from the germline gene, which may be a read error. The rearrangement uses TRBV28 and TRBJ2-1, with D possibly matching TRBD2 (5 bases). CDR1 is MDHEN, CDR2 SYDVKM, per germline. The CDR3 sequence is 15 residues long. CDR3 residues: CASLGGSSSHNEQFF. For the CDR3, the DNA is TGTGCCAGTTTGGGTGGGTCTAGCTCCCACAATGAGCAGTTCTTC.

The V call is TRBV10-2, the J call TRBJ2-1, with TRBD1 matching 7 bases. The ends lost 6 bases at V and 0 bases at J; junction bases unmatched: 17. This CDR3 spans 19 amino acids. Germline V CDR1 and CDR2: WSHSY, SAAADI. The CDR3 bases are TGCGCCAGCAGGCCCGGGACAGACCTGACCGCATACTCCTACAATGAGCAGTTCTTC. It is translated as CASRPGTDLTAYSYNEQFF.

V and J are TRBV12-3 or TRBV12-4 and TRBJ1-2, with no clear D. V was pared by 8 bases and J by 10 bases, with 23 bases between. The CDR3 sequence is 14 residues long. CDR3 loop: CASGVGGVANYYTF. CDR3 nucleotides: TGTGCCAGCGGTGTAGGCGGGGTAGCCAACTACTACACCTTC.

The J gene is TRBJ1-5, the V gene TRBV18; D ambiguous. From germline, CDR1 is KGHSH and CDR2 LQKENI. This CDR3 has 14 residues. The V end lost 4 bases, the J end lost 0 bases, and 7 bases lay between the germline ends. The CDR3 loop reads CASSQQNSNQPQHF. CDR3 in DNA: TGTGCCAGCTCACAGCAAAATAGCAATCAGCCCCAGCATTTT.

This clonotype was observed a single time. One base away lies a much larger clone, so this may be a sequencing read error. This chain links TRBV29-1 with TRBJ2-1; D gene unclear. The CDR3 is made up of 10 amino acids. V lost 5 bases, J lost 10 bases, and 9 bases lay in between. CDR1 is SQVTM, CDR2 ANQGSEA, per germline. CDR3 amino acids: CSVFGEEQFF. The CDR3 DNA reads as TGCAGCGTTTTCGGTGAAGAGCAGTTCTTC.

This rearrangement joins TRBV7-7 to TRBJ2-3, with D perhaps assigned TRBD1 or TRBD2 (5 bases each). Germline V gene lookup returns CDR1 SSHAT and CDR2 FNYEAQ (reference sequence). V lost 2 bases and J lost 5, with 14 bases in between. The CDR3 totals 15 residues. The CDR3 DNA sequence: TGTGCCAGCAGCTTATACGGGGCCGGGATAGATACGCAGTATTTT. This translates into CASSLYGAGIDTQYF.

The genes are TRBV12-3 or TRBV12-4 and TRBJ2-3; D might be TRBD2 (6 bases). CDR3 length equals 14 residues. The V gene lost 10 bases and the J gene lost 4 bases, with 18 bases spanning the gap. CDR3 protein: CATTSRASADTQYF. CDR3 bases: TGTGCCACCACTAGCAGGGCCAGCGCAGATACGCAGTATTTT.

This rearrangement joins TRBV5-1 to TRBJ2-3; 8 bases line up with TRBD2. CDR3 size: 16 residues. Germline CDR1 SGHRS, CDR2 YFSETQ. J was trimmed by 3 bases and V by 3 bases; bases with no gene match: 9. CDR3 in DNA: TGCGCCAGCAGCTATGCGACTAGCGAACCGACAGATACGCAGTATTTT. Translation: CASSYATSEPTDTQYF. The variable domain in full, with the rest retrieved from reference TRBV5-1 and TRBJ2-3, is KAGVTQTPRYLIKTRGQQVTLSCSPISGHRSVSWYQQTPGQGLQFLFEYFSETQRNKGNFPGRFSGRQFSNSRSEMNVSTLELGDSALYLCASSYATSEPTDTQYFGPGTRLTVL.

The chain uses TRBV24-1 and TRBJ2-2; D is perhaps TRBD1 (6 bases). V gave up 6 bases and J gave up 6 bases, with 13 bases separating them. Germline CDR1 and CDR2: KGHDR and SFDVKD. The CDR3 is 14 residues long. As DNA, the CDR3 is TGTGCCACCAGTCTTCAGGGGTGGGCCGGGGAGCTGTTTTTT. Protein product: CATSLQGWAGELFF.

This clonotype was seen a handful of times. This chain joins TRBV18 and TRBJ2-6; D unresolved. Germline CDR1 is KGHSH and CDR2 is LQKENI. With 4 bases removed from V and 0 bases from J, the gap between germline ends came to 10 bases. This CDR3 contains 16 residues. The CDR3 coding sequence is TGTGCCAGCTCACTTAATCAGCACTCTGGGGCCAACGTCCTGACTTTC. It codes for CASSLNQHSGANVLTF.

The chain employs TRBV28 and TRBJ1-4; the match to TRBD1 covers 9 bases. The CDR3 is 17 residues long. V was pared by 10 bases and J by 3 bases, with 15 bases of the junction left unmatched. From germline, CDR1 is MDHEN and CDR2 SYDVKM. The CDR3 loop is CAIDRGSQETPNEKLFF. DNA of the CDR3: TGTGCCATCGACAGGGGGTCCCAAGAGACACCTAATGAAAAACTGTTTTTT.

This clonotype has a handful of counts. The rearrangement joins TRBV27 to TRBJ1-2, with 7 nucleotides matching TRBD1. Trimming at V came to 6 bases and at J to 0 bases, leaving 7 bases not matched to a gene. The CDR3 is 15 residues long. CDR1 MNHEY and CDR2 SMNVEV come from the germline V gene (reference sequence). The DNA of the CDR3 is TGTGCCAGCAGAAAGGGACAGCTCCCTAACTATGGCTACACCTTC. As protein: CASRKGQLPNYGYTF.

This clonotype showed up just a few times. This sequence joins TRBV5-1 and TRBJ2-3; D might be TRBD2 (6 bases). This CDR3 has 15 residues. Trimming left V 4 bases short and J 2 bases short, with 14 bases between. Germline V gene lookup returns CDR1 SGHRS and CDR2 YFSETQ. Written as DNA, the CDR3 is TGCGCCAGCAGCCCCCTACGGGGGTCCACAGATACGCAGTATTTT. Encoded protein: CASSPLRGSTDTQYF.

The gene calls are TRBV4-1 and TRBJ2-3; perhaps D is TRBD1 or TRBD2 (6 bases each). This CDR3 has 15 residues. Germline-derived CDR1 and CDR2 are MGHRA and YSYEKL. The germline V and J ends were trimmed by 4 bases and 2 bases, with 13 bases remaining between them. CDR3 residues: CASSRGTLITDTQYF. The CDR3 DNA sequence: TGCGCCAGCAGCCGCGGGACACTGATCACAGATACGCAGTATTTT.

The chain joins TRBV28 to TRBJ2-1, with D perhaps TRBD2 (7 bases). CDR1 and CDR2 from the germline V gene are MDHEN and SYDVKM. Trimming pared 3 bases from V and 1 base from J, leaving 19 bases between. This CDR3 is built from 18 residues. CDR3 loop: CASSFRGEGFLSYNEQFF. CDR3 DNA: TGTGCCAGCAGTTTTAGGGGGGAGGGATTTTTATCCTACAATGAGCAGTTCTTC. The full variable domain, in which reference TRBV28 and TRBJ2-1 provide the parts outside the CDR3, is DVKVTQSSRYLVKRTGEKVFLECVQDMDHENMFWYRQDPGLGLRLIYFSYDVKMKEKGDIPEGYSVSREKKERFSLILESASTNQTSMYLCASSFRGEGFLSYNEQFFGPGTRLTVL.

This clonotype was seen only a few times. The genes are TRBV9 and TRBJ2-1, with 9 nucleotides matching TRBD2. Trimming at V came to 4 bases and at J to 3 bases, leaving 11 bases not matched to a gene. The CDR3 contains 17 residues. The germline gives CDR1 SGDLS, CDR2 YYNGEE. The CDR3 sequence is CASSSGSGGPDYNEQFF. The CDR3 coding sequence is TGTGCCAGCAGCTCCGGGAGCGGGGGGCCAGACTACAATGAGCAGTTCTTC. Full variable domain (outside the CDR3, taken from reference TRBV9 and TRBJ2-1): DSGVTQTPKHLITATGQRVTLRCSPRSGDLSVYWYQQSLDQGLQFLIQYYNGEERAKGNILERFSAQQFPDLHSELNLSSLELGDSALYFCASSSGSGGPDYNEQFFGPGTRLTVL.